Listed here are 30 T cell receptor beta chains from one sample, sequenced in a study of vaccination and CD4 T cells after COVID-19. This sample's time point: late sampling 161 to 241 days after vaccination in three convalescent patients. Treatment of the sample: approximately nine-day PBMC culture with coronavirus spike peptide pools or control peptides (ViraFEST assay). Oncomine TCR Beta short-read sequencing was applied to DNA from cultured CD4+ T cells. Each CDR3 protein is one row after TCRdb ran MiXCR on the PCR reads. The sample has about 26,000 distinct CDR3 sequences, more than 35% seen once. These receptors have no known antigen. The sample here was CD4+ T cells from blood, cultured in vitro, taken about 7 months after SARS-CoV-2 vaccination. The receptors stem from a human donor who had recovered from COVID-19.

The CDR3 here is CSARRNEKLFF. The DNA of the CDR3 is TGCAGTGCTAGGCGAAATGAAAAACTGTTTTTT. The chain links TRBV20-1 to TRBJ1-4, with unresolved D. The CDR3 contains 11 residues. The V end lost 3 bases, the J end lost 5 bases, and 4 bases lay between the germline ends. Germline-derived CDR1 and CDR2 are DFQATT and SNEGSKA (reference sequence).

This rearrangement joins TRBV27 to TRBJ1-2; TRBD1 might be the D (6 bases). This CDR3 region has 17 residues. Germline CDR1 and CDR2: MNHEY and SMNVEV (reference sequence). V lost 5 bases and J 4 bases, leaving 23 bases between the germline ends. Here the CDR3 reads CASSPSARGARPYGYTF. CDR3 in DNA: TGTGCCAGCAGTCCCTCCGCCCGGGGGGCTCGTCCCTATGGCTACACCTTC.

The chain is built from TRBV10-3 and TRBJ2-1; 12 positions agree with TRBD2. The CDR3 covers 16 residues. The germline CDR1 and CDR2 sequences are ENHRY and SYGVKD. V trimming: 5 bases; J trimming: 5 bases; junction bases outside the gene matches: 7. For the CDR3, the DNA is TGTGCCATCAGTCTCGGACTAGCGGGGACGGACAATGAGCAGTTCTTC. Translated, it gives CAISLGLAGTDNEQFF.

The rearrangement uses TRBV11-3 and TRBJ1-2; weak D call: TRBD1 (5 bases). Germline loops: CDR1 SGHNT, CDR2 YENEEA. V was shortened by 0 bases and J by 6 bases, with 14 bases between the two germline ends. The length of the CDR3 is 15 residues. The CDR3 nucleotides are TGTGCCAGCAGCTTAGACCCAGGGCGCCTCCATGGCTACACCTTC. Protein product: CASSLDPGRLHGYTF.

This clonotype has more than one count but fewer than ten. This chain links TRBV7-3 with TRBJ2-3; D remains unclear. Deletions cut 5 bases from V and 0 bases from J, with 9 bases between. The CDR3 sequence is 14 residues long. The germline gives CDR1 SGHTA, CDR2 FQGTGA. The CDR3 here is CASSPMGSTDTQYF. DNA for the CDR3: TGTGCCAGCAGCCCTATGGGAAGCACAGATACGCAGTATTTT.

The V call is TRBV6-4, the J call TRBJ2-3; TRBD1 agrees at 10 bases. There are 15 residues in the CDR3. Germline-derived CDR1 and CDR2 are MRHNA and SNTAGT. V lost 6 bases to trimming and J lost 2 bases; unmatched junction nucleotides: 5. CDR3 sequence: CASRLTGGLTDTQYF. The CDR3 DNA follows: TGTGCCAGCAGGTTGACAGGGGGCCTCACAGATACGCAGTATTTT.

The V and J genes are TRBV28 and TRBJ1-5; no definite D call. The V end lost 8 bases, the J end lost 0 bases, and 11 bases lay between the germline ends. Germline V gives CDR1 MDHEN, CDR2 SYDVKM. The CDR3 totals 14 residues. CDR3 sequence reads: CASHPGLSNQPQHF. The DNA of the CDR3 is TGTGCCAGCCACCCCGGCCTTAGCAATCAGCCCCAGCATTTT.

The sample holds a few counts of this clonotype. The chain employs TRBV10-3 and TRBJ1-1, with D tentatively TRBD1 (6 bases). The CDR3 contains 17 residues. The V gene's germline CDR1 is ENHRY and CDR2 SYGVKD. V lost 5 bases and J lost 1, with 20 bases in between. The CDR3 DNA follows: TGTGCCATCAGTCCTATGGGGAGGAAACAGGGGAACACTGAAGCTTTCTTT. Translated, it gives CAISPMGRKQGNTEAFF.

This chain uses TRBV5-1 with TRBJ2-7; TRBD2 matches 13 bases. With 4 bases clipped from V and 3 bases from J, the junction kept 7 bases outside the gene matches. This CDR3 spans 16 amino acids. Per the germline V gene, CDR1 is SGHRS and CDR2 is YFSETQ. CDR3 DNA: TGCGCCAGCAGCCAGGGACTAGCGGGACGATTCTACGAGCAGTACTTC. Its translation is CASSQGLAGRFYEQYF.

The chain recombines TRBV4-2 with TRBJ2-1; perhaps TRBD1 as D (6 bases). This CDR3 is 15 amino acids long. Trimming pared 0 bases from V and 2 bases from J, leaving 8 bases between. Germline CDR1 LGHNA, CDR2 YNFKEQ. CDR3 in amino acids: CASSQEGAAYNEQFF. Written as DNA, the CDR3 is TGTGCCAGCAGCCAAGAGGGGGCTGCCTACAATGAGCAGTTCTTC.

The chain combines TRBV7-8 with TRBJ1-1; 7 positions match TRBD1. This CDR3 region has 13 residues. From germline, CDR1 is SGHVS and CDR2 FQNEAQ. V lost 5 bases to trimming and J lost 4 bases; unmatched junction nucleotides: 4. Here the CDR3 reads CASSARDSTEAFF. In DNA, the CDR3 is TGTGCCAGCAGCGCCCGGGACAGCACTGAAGCTTTCTTT.

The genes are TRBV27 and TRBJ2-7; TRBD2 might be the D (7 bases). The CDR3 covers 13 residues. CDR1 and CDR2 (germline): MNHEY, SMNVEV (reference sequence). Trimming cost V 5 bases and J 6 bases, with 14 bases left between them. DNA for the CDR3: TGTGCCAGCAGTCGGGGGGCCTCCGCCGAGCAGTACTTC. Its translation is CASSRGASAEQYF.

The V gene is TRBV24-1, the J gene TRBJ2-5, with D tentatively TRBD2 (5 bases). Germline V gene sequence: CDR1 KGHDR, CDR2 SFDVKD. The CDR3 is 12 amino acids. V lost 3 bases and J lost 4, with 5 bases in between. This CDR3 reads CATSDGRETQYF. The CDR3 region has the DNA TGTGCCACCAGTGATGGGAGAGAGACCCAGTACTTC.

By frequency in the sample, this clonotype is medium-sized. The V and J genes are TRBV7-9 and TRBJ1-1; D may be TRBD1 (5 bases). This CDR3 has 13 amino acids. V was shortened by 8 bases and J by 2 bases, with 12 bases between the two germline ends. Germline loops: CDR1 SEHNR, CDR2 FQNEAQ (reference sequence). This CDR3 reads CASVGQGNTEAFF. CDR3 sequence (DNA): TGTGCCAGCGTCGGGCAGGGAAACACTGAAGCTTTCTTT. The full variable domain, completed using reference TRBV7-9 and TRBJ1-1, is DTGVSQNPRHKITKRGQNVTFRCDPISEHNRLYWYRQTLGQGPEFLTYFQNEAQLEKSRLLSDRFSAERPKGSFSTLEIQRTEQGDSAMYLCASVGQGNTEAFFGQGTRLTVV.

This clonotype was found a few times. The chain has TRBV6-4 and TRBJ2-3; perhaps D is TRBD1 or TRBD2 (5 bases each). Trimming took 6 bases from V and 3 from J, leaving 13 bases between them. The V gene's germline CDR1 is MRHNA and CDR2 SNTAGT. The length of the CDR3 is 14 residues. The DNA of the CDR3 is TGTGCCAGCAGCGAGGGGAAGGAGACAGATACGCAGTATTTT. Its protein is CASSEGKETDTQYF.

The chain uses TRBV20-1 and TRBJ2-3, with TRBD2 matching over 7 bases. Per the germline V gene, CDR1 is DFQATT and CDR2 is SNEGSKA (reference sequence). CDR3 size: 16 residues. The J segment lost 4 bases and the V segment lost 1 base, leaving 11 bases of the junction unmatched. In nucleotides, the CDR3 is TGCAGTGCTAGAGCCCCCCCGCGGGAGTTGGCAGATACGCAGTATTTT. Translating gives CSARAPPRELADTQYF.

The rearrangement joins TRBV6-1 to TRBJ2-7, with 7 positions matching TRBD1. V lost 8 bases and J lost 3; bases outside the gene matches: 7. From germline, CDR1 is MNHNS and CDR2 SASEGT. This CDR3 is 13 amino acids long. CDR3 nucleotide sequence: TGTGCCAGCCGGACAGGACCACTCTACGAGCAGTACTTC. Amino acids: CASRTGPLYEQYF.

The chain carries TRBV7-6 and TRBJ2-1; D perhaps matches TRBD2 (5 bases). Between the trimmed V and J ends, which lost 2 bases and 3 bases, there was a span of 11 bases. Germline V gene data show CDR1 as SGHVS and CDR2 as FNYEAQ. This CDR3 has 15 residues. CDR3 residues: CASSLQAVLYNEQFF. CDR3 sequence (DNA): TGTGCCAGCAGCTTACAAGCGGTACTCTACAATGAGCAGTTCTTC.

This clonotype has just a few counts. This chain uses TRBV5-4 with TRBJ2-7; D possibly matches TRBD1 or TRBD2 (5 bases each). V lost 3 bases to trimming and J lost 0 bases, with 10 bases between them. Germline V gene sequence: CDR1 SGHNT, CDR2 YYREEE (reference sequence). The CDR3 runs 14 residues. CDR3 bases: TGTGCCAGCAGCTCCCGGGACGGCTCCTACGAGCAGTACTTC. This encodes CASSSRDGSYEQYF.

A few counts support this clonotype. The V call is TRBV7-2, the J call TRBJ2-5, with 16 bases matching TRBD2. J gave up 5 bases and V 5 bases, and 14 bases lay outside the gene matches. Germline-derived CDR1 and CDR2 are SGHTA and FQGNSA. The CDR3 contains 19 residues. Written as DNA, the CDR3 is TGTGCCAGCAGCGCAGTACCTCCGGGACTAGCGGGAGGGTGGGAGACCCAGTACTTC. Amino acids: CASSAVPPGLAGGWETQYF.

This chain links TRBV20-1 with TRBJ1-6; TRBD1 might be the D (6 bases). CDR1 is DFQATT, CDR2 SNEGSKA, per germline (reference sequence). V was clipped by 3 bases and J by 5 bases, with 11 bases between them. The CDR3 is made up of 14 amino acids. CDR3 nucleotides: TGCAGTGCTAGTCTCCGGGACAATAATTCACCCCTCCACTTT. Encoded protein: CSASLRDNNSPLHF.

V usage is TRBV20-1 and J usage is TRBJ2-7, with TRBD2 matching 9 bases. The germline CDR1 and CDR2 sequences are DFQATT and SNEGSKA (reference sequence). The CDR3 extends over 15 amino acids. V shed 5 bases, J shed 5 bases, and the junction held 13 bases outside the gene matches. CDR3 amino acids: CSARGSSGGRDEQYF. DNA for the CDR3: TGCAGTGCTCGAGGGAGTAGCGGGGGTAGGGACGAGCAGTACTTC.

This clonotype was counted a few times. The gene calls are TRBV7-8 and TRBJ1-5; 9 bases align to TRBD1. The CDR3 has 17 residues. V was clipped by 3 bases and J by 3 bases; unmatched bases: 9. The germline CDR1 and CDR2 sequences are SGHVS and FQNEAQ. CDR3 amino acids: CASSFGTGTGYNQPQHF. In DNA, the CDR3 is TGTGCCAGCAGCTTTGGGACCGGGACAGGGTACAATCAGCCCCAGCATTTT. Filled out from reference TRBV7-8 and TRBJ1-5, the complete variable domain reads GAGVSQSPRYKVAKRGQDVALRCDPISGHVSLFWYQQALGQGPEFLTYFQNEAQLDKSGLPSDRFFAERPEGSVSTLKIQRTQQEDSAVYLCASSFGTGTGYNQPQHFGDGTRLSIL.

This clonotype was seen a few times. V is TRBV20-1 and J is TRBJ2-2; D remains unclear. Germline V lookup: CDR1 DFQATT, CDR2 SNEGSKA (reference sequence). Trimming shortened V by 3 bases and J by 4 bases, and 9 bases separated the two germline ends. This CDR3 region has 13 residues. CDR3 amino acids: CSASPRSTGELFF. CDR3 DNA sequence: TGCAGTGCTAGCCCTAGGAGCACCGGGGAGCTGTTTTTT.

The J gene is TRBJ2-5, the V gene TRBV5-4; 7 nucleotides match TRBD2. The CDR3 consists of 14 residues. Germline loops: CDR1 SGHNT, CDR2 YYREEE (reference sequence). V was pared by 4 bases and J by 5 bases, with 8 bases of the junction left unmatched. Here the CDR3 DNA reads TGTGCCAGCAGCGCCGCGGGAGCGGGGGAGACCCAGTACTTC. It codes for CASSAAGAGETQYF.

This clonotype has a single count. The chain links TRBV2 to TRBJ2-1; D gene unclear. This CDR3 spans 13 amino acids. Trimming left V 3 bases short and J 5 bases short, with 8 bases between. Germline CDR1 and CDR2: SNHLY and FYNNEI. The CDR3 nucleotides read TGTGCCAGCAGTGAGGGTAAACACAATGAGCAGTTCTTC. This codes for CASSEGKHNEQFF.

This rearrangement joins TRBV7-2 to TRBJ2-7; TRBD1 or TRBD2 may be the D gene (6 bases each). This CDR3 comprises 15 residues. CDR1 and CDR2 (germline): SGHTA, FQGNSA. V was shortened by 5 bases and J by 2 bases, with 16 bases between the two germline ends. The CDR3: CASSPGVDRTYEQYF. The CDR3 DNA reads TGTGCCAGCAGCCCGGGGGTAGACAGGACCTACGAGCAGTACTTC.

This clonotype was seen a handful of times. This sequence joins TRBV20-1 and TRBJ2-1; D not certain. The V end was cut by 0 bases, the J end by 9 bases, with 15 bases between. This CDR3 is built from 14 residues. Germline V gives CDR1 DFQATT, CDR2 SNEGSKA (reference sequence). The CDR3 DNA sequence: TGCAGTGCTAGAGATTTTGCTAGTAACGCTGAGCAGTTCTTC. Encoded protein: CSARDFASNAEQFF.

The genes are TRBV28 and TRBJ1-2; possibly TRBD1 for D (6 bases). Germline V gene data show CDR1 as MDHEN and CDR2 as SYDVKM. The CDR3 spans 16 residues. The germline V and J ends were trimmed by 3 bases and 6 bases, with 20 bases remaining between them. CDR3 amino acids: CASSLVFARRGDGYTF. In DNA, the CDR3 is TGTGCCAGCAGTTTGGTTTTTGCCCGAAGGGGGGATGGCTACACCTTC.

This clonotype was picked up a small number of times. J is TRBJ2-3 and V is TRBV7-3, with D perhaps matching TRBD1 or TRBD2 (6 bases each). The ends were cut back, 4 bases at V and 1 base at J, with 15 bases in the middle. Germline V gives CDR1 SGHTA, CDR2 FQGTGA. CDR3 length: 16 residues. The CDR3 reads CASSSRGDTRTDTQYF. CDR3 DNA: TGTGCCAGCAGCTCAAGGGGGGACACCCGCACAGATACGCAGTATTTT.